The T cell receptor beta chain described here comes from a study of blood T cell repertoires in COVID-19. Overall study: Some COVID-19 samples were acute and others convalescent; all came from the United States, Italy and Spain. T cells, B-cell-depleted T cells, or PBMCs supplied cDNA or gDNA.

Authors' data handling: Using reference gene primer amplification, nucleated cell counts were estimated. The repertoire was sequenced with immunoSEQ multiplex PCR; TCRdb's copy has only in-frame clones and lacks some. That table supplies the V and J calls and clone size; D and trimming were determined from the DNA. The data contain 200,000 to 300,000 clones, approximately 86% of them seen just once; the ten biggest clones take up almost 2%. This CDR3 region has 16 residues. In germline, CDR1 is SGHTA, CDR2 FQGNSA. Losses at the gene ends were 1 base for V and 6 bases for J; bases not matched to a gene: 7.

The clonotype originates from a man aged 25 to 40 with active or convalescent COVID-19. The rearrangement links TRBV7-2 to TRBJ2-2; 8 bases match TRBD1. The specimen sequenced was peripheral blood. As DNA, the CDR3 is TGTGCCAGCAGCTTAGGATCGACAGGGGTTTCCGGGGAGCTGTTTTTT. Protein product: CASSLGSTGVSGELFF.